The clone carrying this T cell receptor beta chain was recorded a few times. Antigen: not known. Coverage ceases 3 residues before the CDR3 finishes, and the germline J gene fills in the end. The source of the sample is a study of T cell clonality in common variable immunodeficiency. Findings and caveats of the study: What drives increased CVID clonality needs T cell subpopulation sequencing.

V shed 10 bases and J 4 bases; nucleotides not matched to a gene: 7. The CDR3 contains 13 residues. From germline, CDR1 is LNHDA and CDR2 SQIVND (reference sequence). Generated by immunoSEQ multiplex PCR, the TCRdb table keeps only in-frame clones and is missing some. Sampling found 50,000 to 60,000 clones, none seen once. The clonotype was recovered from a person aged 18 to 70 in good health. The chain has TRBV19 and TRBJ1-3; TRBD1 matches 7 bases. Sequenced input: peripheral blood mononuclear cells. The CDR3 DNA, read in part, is TGTGCCACTACAGGGGCTGTCGGAAACACC. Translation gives CATTGAVGNT. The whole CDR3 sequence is CATTGAVGNTIYF.